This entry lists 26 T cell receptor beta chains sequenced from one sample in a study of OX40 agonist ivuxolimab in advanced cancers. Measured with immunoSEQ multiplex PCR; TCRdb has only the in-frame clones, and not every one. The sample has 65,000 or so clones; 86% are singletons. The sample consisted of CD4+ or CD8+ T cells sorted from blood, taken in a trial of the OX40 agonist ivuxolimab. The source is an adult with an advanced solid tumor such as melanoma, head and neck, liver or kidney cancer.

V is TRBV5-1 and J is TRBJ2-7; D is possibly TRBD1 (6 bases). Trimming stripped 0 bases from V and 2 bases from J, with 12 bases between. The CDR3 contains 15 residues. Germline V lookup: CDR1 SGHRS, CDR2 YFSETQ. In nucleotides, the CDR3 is TGCGCCAGCAGCTTGGGCCACAGGGAAACCTACGAGCAGTACTTC. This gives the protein CASSLGHRETYEQYF.

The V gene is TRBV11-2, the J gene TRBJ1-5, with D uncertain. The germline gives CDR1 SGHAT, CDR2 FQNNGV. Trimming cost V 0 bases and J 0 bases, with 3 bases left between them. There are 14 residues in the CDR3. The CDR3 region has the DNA TGTGCCAGCAGCTTAGATCATAGCAATCAGCCCCAGCATTTT. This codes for CASSLDHSNQPQHF.

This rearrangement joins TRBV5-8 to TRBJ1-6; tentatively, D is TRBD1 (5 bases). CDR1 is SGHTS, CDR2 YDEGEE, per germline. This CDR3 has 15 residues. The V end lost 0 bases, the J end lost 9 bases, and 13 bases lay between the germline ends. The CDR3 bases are TGTGCCAGCAGCTTGGAAAAGGGCGGGGCTTCACCCCTCCACTTT. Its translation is CASSLEKGGASPLHF. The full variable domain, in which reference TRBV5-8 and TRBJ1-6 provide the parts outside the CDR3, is EAGVTQSPTHLIKTRGQQATLRCSPISGHTSVYWYQQALGLGLQFLLWYDEGEERNRGNFPPRFSGRQFPNYSSELNVNALELEDSALYLCASSLEKGGASPLHFGNGTRLTVT.

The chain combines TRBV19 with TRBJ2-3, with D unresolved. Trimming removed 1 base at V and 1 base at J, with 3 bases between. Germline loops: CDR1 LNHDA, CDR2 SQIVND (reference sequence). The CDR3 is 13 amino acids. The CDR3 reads CASSIVGTDTQYF. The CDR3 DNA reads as TGTGCCAGTAGTATAGTAGGCACAGATACGCAGTATTTT. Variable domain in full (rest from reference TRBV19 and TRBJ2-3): DGGITQSPKYLFRKEGQNVTLSCEQNLNHDAMYWYRQDPGQGLRLIYYSQIVNDFQKGDIAEGYSVSREKKESFPLTVTSAQKNPTAFYLCASSIVGTDTQYFGPGTRLTVL.

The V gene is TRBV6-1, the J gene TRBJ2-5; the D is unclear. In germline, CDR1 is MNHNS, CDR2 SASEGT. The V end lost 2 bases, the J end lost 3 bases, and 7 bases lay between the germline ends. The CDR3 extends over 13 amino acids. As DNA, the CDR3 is TGTGCCAGCAGTGAAATTAGAGAAGAGACCCAGTACTTC. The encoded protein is CASSEIREETQYF.

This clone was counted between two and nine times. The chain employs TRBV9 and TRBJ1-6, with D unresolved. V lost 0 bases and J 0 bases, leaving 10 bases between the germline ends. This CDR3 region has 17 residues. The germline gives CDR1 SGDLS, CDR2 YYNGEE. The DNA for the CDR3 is TGTGCCAGCAGCGTAGAGCGGTCGGGCTCCTATAATTCACCCCTCCACTTT. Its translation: CASSVERSGSYNSPLHF.

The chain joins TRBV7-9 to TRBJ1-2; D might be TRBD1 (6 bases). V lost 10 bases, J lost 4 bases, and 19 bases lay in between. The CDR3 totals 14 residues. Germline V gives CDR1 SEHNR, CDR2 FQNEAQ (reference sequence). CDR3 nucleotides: TGTGCCACCGGTAGGGGGGGGCTTGCCTATGGCTACACCTTC. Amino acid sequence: CATGRGGLAYGYTF.

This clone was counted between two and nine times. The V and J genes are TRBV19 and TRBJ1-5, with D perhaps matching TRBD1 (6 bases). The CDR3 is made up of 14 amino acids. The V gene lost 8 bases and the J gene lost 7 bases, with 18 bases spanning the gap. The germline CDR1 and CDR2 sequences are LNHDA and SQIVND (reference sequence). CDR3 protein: CASSLRGAGQPQHF. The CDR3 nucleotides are TGTGCCAGTTCTCTGAGGGGGGCAGGACAGCCCCAGCATTTT.

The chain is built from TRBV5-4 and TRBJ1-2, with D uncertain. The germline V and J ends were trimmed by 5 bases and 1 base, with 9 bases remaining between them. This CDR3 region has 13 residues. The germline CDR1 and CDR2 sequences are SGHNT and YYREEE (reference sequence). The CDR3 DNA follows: TGTGCCAGCAGGCTGCGGGGTAACTATGGCTACACCTTC. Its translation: CASRLRGNYGYTF.

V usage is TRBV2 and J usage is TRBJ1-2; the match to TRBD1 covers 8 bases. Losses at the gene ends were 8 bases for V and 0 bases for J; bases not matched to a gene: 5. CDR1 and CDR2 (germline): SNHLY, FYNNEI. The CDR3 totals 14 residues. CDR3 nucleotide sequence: TGTGCCAGCGACAGGGGACTTTCTAACTATGGCTACACCTTC. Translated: CASDRGLSNYGYTF. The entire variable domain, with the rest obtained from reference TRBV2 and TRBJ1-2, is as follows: EPEVTQTPSHQVTQMGQEVILRCVPISNHLYFYWYRQILGQKVEFLVSFYNNEISEKSEIFDDQFSVERPDGSNFTLKIRSTKLEDSAMYFCASDRGLSNYGYTFGSGTRLTVV.

The CDR3 spells CASSRETGVYTDTQYF. CDR3 coding DNA: TGTGCCAGCAGTCGAGAGACAGGGGTATACACAGATACGCAGTATTTT. The chain is built from TRBV2 and TRBJ2-3; 8 nucleotides match TRBD1. Germline-derived CDR1 and CDR2 are SNHLY and FYNNEI. Trimming at V came to 5 bases and at J to 2 bases, leaving 9 bases not matched to a gene. The CDR3 contains 16 residues.

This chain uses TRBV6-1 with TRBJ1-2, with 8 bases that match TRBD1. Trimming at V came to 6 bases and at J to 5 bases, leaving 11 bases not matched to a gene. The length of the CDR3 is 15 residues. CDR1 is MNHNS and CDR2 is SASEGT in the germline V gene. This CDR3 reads CASRTDRAAAYGYTF. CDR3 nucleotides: TGTGCCAGCAGGACGGACAGGGCGGCGGCGTATGGCTACACCTTC.

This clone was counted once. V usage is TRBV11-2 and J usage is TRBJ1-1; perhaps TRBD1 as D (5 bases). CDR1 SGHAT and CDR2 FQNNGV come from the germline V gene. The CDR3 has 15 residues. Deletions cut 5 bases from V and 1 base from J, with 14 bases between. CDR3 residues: CASSGSGRPNTEAFF. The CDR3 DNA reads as TGTGCCAGCAGCGGGTCGGGGCGCCCGAACACTGAAGCTTTCTTT.

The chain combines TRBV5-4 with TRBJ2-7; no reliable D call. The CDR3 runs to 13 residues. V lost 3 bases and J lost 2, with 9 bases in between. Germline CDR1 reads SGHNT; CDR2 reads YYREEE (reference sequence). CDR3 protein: CASSSKGPYEQYF. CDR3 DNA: TGTGCCAGCAGCTCCAAGGGTCCCTACGAGCAGTACTTC.

Written as DNA, the CDR3 is TGTGCCAGCAGCTTGCCCGGGGTCCTCGAAGAGACCCAGTACTTC. It encodes CASSLPGVLEETQYF. V usage is TRBV5-4 and J usage is TRBJ2-5; tentative D call: TRBD2 (5 bases). CDR3 size: 15 residues. V was shortened by 1 base and J by 3 bases, with 13 bases between the two germline ends. Looked up from germline, CDR1 is SGHNT and CDR2 is YYREEE (reference sequence). Combining the CDR3 with reference TRBV5-4 and TRBJ2-5 gives the whole variable domain ETGVTQSPTHLIKTRGQQVTLRCSSQSGHNTVSWYQQALGQGPQFIFQYYREEENGRGNFPPRFSGLQFPNYSSELNVNALELDDSALYLCASSLPGVLEETQYFGPGTRLLVL.

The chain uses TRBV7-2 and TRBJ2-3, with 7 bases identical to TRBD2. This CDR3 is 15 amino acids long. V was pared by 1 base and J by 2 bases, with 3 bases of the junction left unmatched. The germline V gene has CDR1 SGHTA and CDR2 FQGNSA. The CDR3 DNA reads TGTGCCAGCAGCTTAGACGGGGGGATCACAGATACGCAGTATTTT. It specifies CASSLDGGITDTQYF.

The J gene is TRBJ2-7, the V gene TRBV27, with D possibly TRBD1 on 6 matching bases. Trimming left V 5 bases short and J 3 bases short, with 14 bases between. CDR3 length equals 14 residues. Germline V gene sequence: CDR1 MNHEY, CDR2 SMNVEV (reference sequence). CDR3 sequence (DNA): TGTGCCAGCAGTCACCCCGGGACACTCTACGAGCAGTACTTC. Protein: CASSHPGTLYEQYF.

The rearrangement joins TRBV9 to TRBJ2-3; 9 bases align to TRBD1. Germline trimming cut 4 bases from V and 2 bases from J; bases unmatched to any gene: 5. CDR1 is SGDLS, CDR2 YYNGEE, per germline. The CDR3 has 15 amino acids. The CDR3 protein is CASSLRTGDTDTQYF. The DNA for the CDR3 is TGTGCCAGCAGCCTACGGACAGGGGACACAGATACGCAGTATTTT.

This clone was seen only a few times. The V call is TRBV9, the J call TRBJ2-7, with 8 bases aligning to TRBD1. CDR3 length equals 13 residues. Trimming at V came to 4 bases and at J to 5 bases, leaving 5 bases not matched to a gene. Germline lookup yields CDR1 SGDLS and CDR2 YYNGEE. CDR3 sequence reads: CASSRTGNNEQYF. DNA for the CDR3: TGTGCCAGCAGCCGGACAGGGAATAACGAGCAGTACTTC.

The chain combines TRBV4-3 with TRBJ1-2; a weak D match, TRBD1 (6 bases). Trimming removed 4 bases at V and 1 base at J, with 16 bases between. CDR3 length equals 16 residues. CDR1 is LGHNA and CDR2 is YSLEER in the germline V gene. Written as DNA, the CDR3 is TGCGCCAGCAGCCCCTTCGGACAGCTAAATAACTATGGCTACACCTTC. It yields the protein CASSPFGQLNNYGYTF.

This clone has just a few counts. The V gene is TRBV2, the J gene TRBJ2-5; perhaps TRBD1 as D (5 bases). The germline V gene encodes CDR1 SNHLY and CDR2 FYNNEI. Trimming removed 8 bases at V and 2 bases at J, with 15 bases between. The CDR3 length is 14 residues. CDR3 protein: CASAVFRDQETQYF. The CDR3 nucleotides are TGTGCCAGCGCGGTGTTCAGGGATCAAGAGACCCAGTACTTC.

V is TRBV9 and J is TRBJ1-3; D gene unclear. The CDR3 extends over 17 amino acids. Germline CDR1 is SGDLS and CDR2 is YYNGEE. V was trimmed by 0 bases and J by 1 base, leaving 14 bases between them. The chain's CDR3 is CASSVDLRGSSGNTIYF. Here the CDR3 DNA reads TGTGCCAGCAGCGTAGATCTTCGGGGTTCTTCTGGAAACACCATATATTTT.

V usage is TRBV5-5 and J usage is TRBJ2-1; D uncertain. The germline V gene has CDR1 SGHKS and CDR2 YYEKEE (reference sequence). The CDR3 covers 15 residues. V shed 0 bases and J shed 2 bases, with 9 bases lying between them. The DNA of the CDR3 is TGTGCCAGCAGCTTGGACGGTGGCCCCTACAATGAGCAGTTCTTC. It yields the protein CASSLDGGPYNEQFF.

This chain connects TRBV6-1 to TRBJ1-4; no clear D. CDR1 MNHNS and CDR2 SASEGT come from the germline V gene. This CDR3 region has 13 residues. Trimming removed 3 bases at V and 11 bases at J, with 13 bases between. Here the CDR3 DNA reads TGTGCCAGCAGTGACAGGTTTGCCGGGAAACTGTTTTTT. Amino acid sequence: CASSDRFAGKLFF.

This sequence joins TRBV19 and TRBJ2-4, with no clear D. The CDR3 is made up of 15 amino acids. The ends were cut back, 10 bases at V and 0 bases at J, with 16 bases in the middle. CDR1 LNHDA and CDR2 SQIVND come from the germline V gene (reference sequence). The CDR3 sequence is CANRMKGLAKNIQYF. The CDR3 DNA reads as TGTGCCAATAGGATGAAGGGCCTAGCCAAAAACATTCAGTACTTC.

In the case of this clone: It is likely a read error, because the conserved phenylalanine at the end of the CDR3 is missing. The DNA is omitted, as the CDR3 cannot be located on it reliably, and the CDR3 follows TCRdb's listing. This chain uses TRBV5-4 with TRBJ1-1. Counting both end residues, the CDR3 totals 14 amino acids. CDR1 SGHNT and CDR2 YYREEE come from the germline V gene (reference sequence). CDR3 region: CASSLGQGRSGGSV.